This TCR beta chain is from a study of blood T cell repertoires in COVID-19. Study details: COVID-19 samples, acute and convalescent, were from the United States, Italy and Spain. PBMCs, B-cell-depleted T cells, or T cells provided the cDNA or gDNA that made up the material.

Per the original data handling: By means of reference gene primer amplification, nucleated cell counts were estimated. Data came from immunoSEQ multiplex PCR; TCRdb stores just in-frame clones and leaves some out. D and trimming come from the DNA, and the V and J calls and clone size come from that table. The repertoire holds 150,000 to 200,000 clones, with 86% as singletons. The CDR3 totals 14 residues. Losses at the gene ends were 6 bases for V and 5 bases for J; bases not matched to a gene: 5. Germline V CDR1 and CDR2: MDHEN, SYDVKM. The rearrangement joins TRBV28 to TRBJ1-2; 11 bases fit TRBD1. The origin of this receptor is a woman in her thirties with active or convalescent COVID-19. Sequencing input: peripheral blood. The CDR3 DNA reads as TGTGCCAGCAGCCCCGGGACAGGGGGTTATGGCTACACCTTC. Amino acid sequence: CASSPGTGGYGYTF.